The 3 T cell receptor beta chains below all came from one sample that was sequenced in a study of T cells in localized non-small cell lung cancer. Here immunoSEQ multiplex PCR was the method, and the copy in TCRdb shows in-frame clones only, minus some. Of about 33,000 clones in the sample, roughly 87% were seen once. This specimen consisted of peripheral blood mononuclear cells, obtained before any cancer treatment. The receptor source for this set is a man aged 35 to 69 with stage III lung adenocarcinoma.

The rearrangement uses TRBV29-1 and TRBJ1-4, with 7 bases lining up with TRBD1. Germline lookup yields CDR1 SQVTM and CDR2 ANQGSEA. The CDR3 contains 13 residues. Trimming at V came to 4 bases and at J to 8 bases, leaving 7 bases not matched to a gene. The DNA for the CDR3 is TGCAGCGTTGCAACAGGGGCTGAAGAAAAACTGTTTTTT. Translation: CSVATGAEEKLFF.

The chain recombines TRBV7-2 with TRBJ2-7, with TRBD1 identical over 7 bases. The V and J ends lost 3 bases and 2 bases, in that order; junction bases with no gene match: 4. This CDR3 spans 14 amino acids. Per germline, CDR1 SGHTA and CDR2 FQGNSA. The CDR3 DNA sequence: TGTGCCAGCAGCTTGGGGACAGCTCCCTACGAGCAGTACTTC. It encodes CASSLGTAPYEQYF.

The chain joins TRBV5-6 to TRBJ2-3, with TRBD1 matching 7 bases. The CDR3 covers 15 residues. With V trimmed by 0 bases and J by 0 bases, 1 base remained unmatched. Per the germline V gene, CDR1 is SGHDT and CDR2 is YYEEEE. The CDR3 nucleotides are TGTGCCAGCAGCTTGGAGACAGGGAGCACAGATACGCAGTATTTT. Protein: CASSLETGSTDTQYF.